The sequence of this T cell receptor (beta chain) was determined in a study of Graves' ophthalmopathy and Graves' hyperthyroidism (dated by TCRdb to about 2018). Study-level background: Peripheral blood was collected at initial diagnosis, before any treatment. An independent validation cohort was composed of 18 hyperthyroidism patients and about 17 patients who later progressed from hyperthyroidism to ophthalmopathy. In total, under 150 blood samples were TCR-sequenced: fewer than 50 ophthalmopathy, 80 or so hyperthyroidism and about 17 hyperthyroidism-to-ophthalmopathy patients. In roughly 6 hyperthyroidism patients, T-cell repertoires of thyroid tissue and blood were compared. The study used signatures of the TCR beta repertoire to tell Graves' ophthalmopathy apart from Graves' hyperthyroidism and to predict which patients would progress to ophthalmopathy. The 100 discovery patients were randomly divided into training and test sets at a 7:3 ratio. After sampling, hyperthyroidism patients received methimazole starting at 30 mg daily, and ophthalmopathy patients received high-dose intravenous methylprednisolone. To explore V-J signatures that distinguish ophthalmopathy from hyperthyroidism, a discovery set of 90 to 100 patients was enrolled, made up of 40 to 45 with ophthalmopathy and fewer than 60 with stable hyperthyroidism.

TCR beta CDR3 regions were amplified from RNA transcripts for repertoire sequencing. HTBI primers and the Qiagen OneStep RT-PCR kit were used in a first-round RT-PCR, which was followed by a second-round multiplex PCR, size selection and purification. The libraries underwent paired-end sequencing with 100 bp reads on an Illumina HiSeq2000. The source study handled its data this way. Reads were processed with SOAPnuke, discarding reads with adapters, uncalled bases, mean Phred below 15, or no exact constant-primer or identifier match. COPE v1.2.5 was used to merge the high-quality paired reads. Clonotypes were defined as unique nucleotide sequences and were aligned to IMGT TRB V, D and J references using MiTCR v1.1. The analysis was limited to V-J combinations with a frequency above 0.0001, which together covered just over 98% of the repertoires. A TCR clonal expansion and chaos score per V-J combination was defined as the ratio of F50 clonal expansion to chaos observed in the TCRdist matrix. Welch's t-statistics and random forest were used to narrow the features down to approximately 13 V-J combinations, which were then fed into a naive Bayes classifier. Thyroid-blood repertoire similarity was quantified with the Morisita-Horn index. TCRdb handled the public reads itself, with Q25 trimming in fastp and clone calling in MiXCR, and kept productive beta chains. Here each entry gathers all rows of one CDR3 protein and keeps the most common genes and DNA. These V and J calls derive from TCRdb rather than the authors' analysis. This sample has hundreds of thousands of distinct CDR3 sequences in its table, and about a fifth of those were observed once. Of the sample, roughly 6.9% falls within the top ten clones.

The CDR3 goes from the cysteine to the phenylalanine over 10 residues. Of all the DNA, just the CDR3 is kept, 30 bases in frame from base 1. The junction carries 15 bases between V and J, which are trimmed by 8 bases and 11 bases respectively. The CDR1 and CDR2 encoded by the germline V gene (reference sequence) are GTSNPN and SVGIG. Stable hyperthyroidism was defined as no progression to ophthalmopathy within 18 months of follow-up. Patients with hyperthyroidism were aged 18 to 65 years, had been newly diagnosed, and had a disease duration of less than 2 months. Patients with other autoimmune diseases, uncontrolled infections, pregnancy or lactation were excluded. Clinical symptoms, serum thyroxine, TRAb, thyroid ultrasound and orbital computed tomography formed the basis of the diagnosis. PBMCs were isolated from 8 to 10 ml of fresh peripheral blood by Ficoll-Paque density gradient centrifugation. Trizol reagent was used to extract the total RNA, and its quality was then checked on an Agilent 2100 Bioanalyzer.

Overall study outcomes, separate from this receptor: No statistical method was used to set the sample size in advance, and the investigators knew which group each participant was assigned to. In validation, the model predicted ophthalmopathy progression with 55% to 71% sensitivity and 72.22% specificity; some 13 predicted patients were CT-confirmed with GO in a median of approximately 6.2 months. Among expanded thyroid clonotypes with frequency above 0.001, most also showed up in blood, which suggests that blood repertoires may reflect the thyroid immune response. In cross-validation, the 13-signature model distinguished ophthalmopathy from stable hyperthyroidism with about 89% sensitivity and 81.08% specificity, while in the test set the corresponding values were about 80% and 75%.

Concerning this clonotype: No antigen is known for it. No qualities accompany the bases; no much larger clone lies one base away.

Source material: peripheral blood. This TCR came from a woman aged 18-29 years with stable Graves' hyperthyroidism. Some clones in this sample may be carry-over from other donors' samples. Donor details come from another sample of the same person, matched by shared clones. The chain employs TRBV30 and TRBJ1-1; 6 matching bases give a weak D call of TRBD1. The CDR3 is CAGNRVGAFF. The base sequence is TGTGCCGGAAACAGGGTCGGCGCTTTCTTT.